Shown below are 15 T cell receptor beta chains from a single sample sequenced in a study of CD8+ T cells in alopecia areata. Treatment indicated: oral pan-JAK inhibitor, 5-10 mg twice daily. Extracted from the samples, RNA was reverse transcribed into cDNA to serve as the sequencing template. Sequenced by immunoSEQ multiplex PCR; TCRdb stores in-frame clones only, minus some. The data hold approximately 300,000 clones, with roughly 64% observed a single time. The source material was CD4+ T cells sorted from blood, sampled at week 24, from a patient treated with tofacitinib. Receptor source: a human donor with alopecia areata.

This clone has a handful of counts. J is TRBJ1-2 and V is TRBV4-1; D gene uncertain. V lost 4 bases, J lost 5 bases, and 8 bases lay in between. The CDR3 runs to 12 residues. Germline values: CDR1 MGHRA, CDR2 YSYEKL. This CDR3 reads CASSRTSYGYTF. In nucleotides, the CDR3 is TGCGCCAGCAGCCGGACGAGTTATGGCTACACCTTC.

Points on this clone: Other DNA sequences within the sample encode an identical CDR3. The V and J genes are TRBV18 and TRBJ2-5; D possibly corresponds to TRBD2 (6 bases). V was pared by 0 bases and J by 2 bases, with 7 bases between. This CDR3 comprises 14 residues. Germline CDR1 reads KGHSH; CDR2 reads LQKENI. The CDR3 DNA is TGTGCCAGCTCACCACCCGGGACTCAAGAGACCCAGTACTTC. This codes for CASSPPGTQETQYF. Full variable domain (remainder filled in from reference TRBV18 and TRBJ2-5): NAGVMQNPRHLVRRRGQEARLRCSPMKGHSHVYWYRQLPEEGLKFMVYLQKENIIDESGMPKERFSAEFPKEGPSILRIQQVVRGDSAAYFCASSPPGTQETQYFGPGTRLLVL.

The genes are TRBV4-1 and TRBJ2-1, with D possibly being TRBD2 (5 bases). In germline, CDR1 is MGHRA, CDR2 YSYEKL. CDR3 length equals 16 residues. Trimming cost V 1 base and J 4 bases, with 14 bases left between them. In DNA form, the CDR3 reads TGCGCCAGCAGCCAAGGGCGGGTGGGGAATTACAATGAGCAGTTCTTC. Encoded protein: CASSQGRVGNYNEQFF.

This clone was counted a few times. The V call is TRBV4-2, the J call TRBJ1-3; no clear D gene. The CDR3 has 15 residues. Trimming stripped 0 bases from V and 0 bases from J, with 6 bases between. Looked up from germline, CDR1 is LGHNA and CDR2 is YNFKEQ. The DNA of the CDR3 is TGTGCCAGCAGCCAAGATATCGCCTCTGGAAACACCATATATTTT. It translates to CASSQDIASGNTIYF.

The J gene is TRBJ2-5, the V gene TRBV9, with D perhaps matching TRBD1 or TRBD2 (5 bases each). Trimming took 3 bases from V and 3 from J, leaving 12 bases between them. This CDR3 contains 14 residues. Germline V gene sequence: CDR1 SGDLS, CDR2 YYNGEE. CDR3 DNA sequence: TGTGCCAGCAGCGCCCGGGGCCAGGAAGAGACCCAGTACTTC. This encodes CASSARGQEETQYF.

V and J are TRBV9 and TRBJ2-1; no reliable D call. The ends were cut back, 0 bases at V and 4 bases at J, with 5 bases in the middle. The CDR3 spans 13 residues. Per the germline V gene, CDR1 is SGDLS and CDR2 is YYNGEE. The CDR3 region is CASSVGPYNEQFF. The CDR3 DNA reads TGTGCCAGCAGCGTAGGGCCATACAATGAGCAGTTCTTC.

This clone has a handful of counts. The chain employs TRBV5-1 and TRBJ2-5; D possibly corresponds to TRBD1 (5 bases). Deletions cut 6 bases from V and 1 base from J, with 13 bases between. The germline CDR1 and CDR2 sequences are SGHRS and YFSETQ. The CDR3 consists of 14 residues. The CDR3 coding sequence is TGCGCCAGCACCCTAGGGGATACCCAAGAGACCCAGTACTTC. Translating it yields CASTLGDTQETQYF.

The V gene is TRBV4-1, the J gene TRBJ2-5; 9 positions match TRBD2. Unmatched junction bases numbered 7, after V lost 0 bases and J lost 5 bases. The length of the CDR3 is 16 residues. Germline-derived CDR1 and CDR2 are MGHRA and YSYEKL. CDR3 nucleotides: TGCGCCAGCAGCCAAGATGGCGGGGGGGCCCGGGAGACCCAGTACTTC. Translated: CASSQDGGGARETQYF.

This clone was observed a handful of times. V gene TRBV29-1 combines with J gene TRBJ2-7; the D gene is possibly TRBD2 (6 bases). Deletions cut 7 bases from V and 7 bases from J, with 14 bases between. The length of the CDR3 is 11 residues. Germline values: CDR1 SQVTM, CDR2 ANQGSEA. CDR3 region: CSAAGRWEQYF. In nucleotides, the CDR3 is TGCAGCGCGGCGGGGCGATGGGAGCAGTACTTC.

CDR3 in amino acids: CASSSSDRRDTIYF. The CDR3 DNA sequence: TGCGCCAGCAGCTCCTCGGACAGGAGGGACACCATATATTTT. V and J are TRBV5-1 and TRBJ1-3; the match to TRBD1 covers 7 bases. V gave up 3 bases and J gave up 8 bases; unmatched junction bases: 8. The CDR3 covers 14 residues. Germline-derived CDR1 and CDR2 are SGHRS and YFSETQ.

The chain uses TRBV7-2 and TRBJ2-1; D unresolved. This CDR3 is 14 amino acids long. Germline V lookup: CDR1 SGHTA, CDR2 FQGNSA. V dropped 5 bases and J dropped 4 bases, with 12 bases sitting between them. DNA for the CDR3: TGTGCCAGCAGCCACCCTGTCCAATACAATGAGCAGTTCTTC. Its protein is CASSHPVQYNEQFF.

The chain is built from TRBV12-5 and TRBJ1-5; TRBD1 might be the D (5 bases). Germline CDR1 is LGHNT and CDR2 is FRNRAP. V shed 1 base and J shed 1 base, with 8 bases lying between them. The CDR3 totals 15 residues. CDR3 nucleotide sequence: TGTGCTAGTGGTTTGGAGGGGCCGAGCAATCAGCCCCAGCATTTT. Amino acids: CASGLEGPSNQPQHF.

DNA of the CDR3: TGTGCCAGCTCACCACCCCTTGGGGACACTGAAGCTTTCTTT. This encodes CASSPPLGDTEAFF. The J gene is TRBJ1-1, the V gene TRBV18, with no clear D. The CDR3 runs 14 residues. The ends were cut back, 0 bases at V and 3 bases at J, with 8 bases in the middle. Germline CDR1 and CDR2: KGHSH and LQKENI.

The CDR3 spells CASSFSGGYNEQFF. CDR3 sequence (DNA): TGTGCCAGCAGCTTTAGCGGGGGGTACAATGAGCAGTTCTTC. The chain employs TRBV7-3 and TRBJ2-1; 10 bases align to TRBD2. Per the germline V gene, CDR1 is SGHTA and CDR2 is FQGTGA. The CDR3 length is 14 residues. The J segment lost 4 bases and the V segment lost 3 bases, leaving 0 bases of the junction unmatched.

The chain has TRBV7-2 and TRBJ2-7; 7 nucleotides agree with TRBD2. The germline V gene has CDR1 SGHTA and CDR2 FQGNSA. This CDR3 is built from 15 residues. Trimming cost V 2 bases and J 1 base; bases outside gene matches: 5. The CDR3 spells CASSLYGGTSYEQYF. The CDR3, as DNA: TGTGCCAGCAGCTTATACGGGGGGACTTCCTACGAGCAGTACTTC.